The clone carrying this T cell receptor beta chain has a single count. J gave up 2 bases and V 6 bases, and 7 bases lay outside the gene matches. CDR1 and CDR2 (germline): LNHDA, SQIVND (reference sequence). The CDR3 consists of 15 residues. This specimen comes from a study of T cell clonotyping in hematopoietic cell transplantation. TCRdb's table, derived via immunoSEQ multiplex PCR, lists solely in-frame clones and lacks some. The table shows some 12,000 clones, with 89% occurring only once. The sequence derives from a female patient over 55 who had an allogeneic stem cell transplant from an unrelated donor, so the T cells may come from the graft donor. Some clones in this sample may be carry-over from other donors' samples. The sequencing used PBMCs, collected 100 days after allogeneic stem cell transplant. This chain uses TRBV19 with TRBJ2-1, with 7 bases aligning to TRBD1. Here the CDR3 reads CASRPGQYTYNEQFF. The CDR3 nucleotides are TGTGCCAGTAGACCGGGACAGTATACCTACAATGAGCAGTTCTTC.